Below are 19 T cell receptor beta chains sequenced from a single sample in a study of vaccination and CD4 T cells after COVID-19. As to treatment: roughly 10-day PBMC culture with coronavirus spike peptide pools or control peptides (ViraFEST assay). With the Oncomine TCR Beta short-read assay, DNA from cultured CD4+ T cells was sequenced. Via MiXCR, TCRdb re-called the PCR reads, giving one row per CDR3 protein. The sample gives about 15,000 distinct CDR3 sequences, approximately 55% of which show up once; around 9.1% is in the top ten. These TCRs are of unknown antigen specificity. The sample here was CD4+ T cells from blood, cultured in vitro, taken before SARS-CoV-2 vaccination. These receptor sequences come from a human donor who had recovered from COVID-19.

V and J are TRBV12-3 or TRBV12-4 and TRBJ2-2; D is perhaps TRBD2 (6 bases). The V gene lost 7 bases and the J gene lost 5 bases, with 29 bases spanning the gap. CDR3 size: 19 residues. The CDR3 sequence is CASTTSRVREVKVTGELFF. The CDR3 nucleotides are TGTGCCAGCACTACCAGCCGGGTCAGGGAGGTTAAGGTTACCGGGGAGCTGTTTTTT.

This clonotype came up once. V usage is TRBV7-2 and J usage is TRBJ2-7; D call uncertain. The V gene lost 7 bases and the J gene lost 3 bases, with 16 bases spanning the gap. The germline CDR1 and CDR2 sequences are SGHTA and FQGNSA. The CDR3 consists of 14 residues. CDR3 sequence (DNA): TGTGCCAGCACCCCGGGCCCTAGAGGCTACGAGCAGTACTTC. Its translation: CASTPGPRGYEQYF.

V is TRBV7-9 and J is TRBJ2-3; D may correspond to TRBD1 or TRBD2 (6 bases each). This CDR3 comprises 16 residues. Germline V gene lookup returns CDR1 SEHNR and CDR2 FQNEAQ (reference sequence). Trimming took 1 base from V and 3 from J, leaving 14 bases between them. The CDR3 nucleotides are TGTGCCAGCAGCTTAGTTGCCGGGGGCGGAACAGATACGCAGTATTTT. It yields the protein CASSLVAGGGTDTQYF.

The chain joins TRBV6-1 to TRBJ2-3; 10 bases fit TRBD2. This CDR3 has 14 amino acids. Germline V CDR1 and CDR2: MNHNS, SASEGT. Unmatched junction bases numbered 4, after V lost 7 bases and J lost 3 bases. CDR3 protein: CASIQAGGTDTQYF. CDR3 DNA sequence: TGTGCCAGCATCCAAGCGGGGGGGACAGATACGCAGTATTTT.

For the CDR3, the DNA is TGTGCCAGCAGTCCCGTGGGGGGGTCTGAAGCTTTCTTT. It codes for CASSPVGGSEAFF. The J gene is TRBJ1-1, the V gene TRBV27, with D perhaps matching TRBD1 (5 bases). The CDR3 extends over 13 amino acids. V dropped 5 bases and J dropped 6 bases, with 13 bases sitting between them. Germline V lookup: CDR1 MNHEY, CDR2 SMNVEV (reference sequence).

This chain connects TRBV20-1 to TRBJ2-5, with 8 nucleotides matching TRBD2. Trimming cost V 5 bases and J 5 bases; bases outside gene matches: 7. This CDR3 contains 13 residues. Germline CDR1 reads DFQATT; CDR2 reads SNEGSKA (reference sequence). The CDR3 sequence: CSAAYSGGETQYF. CDR3 DNA: TGCAGTGCTGCCTACTCGGGGGGGGAGACCCAGTACTTC.

V usage is TRBV28 and J usage is TRBJ1-5; D gene ambiguous. Germline V gene data show CDR1 as MDHEN and CDR2 as SYDVKM. The CDR3 length is 12 residues. Trimming took 4 bases from V and 6 from J, leaving 7 bases between them. The CDR3 is CASSWASQPQHF. The CDR3 DNA follows: TGTGCCAGCAGTTGGGCCTCTCAGCCCCAGCATTTT.

The V and J genes are TRBV20-1 and TRBJ2-1, with 10 nucleotides matching TRBD2. The V and J ends lost 3 bases and 9 bases, in that order; junction bases with no gene match: 11. CDR3 length: 15 amino acids. The V gene's germline CDR1 is DFQATT and CDR2 SNEGSKA (reference sequence). The CDR3: CSASGQLAGAVEQFF. The CDR3, as DNA: TGCAGTGCTAGTGGTCAGCTAGCGGGAGCGGTTGAGCAGTTCTTC.

The chain employs TRBV20-1 and TRBJ2-3, with 10 nucleotides matching TRBD2. The germline V gene encodes CDR1 DFQATT and CDR2 SNEGSKA (reference sequence). Trimming took 3 bases from V and 4 from J; bases not matched to a gene: 7. CDR3 length equals 15 residues. CDR3 amino acids: CSASSSSGSPDTQYF. DNA of the CDR3: TGCAGTGCTAGTAGTTCTAGCGGGAGCCCAGATACGCAGTATTTT.

This chain joins TRBV28 and TRBJ1-2; D gene ambiguous. Germline V gene sequence: CDR1 MDHEN, CDR2 SYDVKM. V dropped 6 bases and J dropped 7 bases, with 27 bases sitting between them. This CDR3 is 17 amino acids long. CDR3: CASRSPDSGHGFGGYTF. The DNA of the CDR3 is TGTGCCAGCAGATCCCCAGATTCGGGCCACGGATTTGGTGGCTACACCTTC.

V and J are TRBV7-8 and TRBJ2-7, with unresolved D. Germline V gene lookup returns CDR1 SGHVS and CDR2 FQNEAQ. The CDR3 has 13 residues. The V end lost 5 bases, the J end lost 0 bases, and 8 bases lay between the germline ends. The CDR3 DNA reads TGTGCCAGCAGCCCTGACCCCTCCTACGAGCAGTACTTC. Protein product: CASSPDPSYEQYF.

The V and J genes are TRBV5-5 and TRBJ2-2; TRBD2 matches 9 bases. This CDR3 region has 17 residues. The junction had 9 bases not matched to a gene; V was cut back by 3 bases and J by 3 bases. Germline CDR1 SGHKS, CDR2 YYEKEE (reference sequence). The CDR3 loop reads CASSSPETSGYTGELFF. CDR3 nucleotide sequence: TGTGCCAGCAGCTCACCAGAGACTAGCGGCTACACCGGGGAGCTGTTTTTT.

The rearrangement uses TRBV7-3 and TRBJ2-3; TRBD1 matches 10 bases. Per germline, CDR1 SGHTA and CDR2 FQGTGA. The trim removed 5 bases at V and 0 bases at J, leaving 11 bases unmatched. This CDR3 comprises 18 residues. The CDR3 DNA reads as TGTGCCAGCAGCATTACGGGACAGGGGCTTTCTAGCACAGATACGCAGTATTTT. It translates to CASSITGQGLSSTDTQYF.

The chain uses TRBV19 and TRBJ2-6, with 9 bases aligning to TRBD1. The V gene's germline CDR1 is LNHDA and CDR2 SQIVND (reference sequence). The V gene end was trimmed by 11 bases and the J gene end by 0 bases; junction bases not matched to a gene: 5. The CDR3 has 15 residues. For the CDR3, the DNA is TGTGCCGCCGGACAGGGGAGCTCTGGGGCCAACGTCCTGACTTTC. Protein sequence: CAAGQGSSGANVLTF. The full variable domain, completed using reference TRBV19 and TRBJ2-6, is DGGITQSPKYLFRKEGQNVTLSCEQNLNHDAMYWYRQDPGQGLRLIYYSQIVNDFQKGDIAEGYSVSREKKESFPLTVTSAQKNPTAFYLCAAGQGSSGANVLTFGAGSRLTVL.

This clonotype was observed a few times. This chain joins TRBV6-2 or TRBV6-3 and TRBJ2-7, with D maybe TRBD2 (6 bases). CDR3 length: 15 amino acids. The V and J ends lost 5 bases and 2 bases respectively, with 16 bases between them. The germline V gene has CDR1 MNHEY and CDR2 SVGEGT. CDR3 sequence (DNA): TGTGCCAGCAGTGCCCCCGGCCGGGAGACCTACGAGCAGTACTTC. Its translation is CASSAPGRETYEQYF.

This chain connects TRBV6-1 to TRBJ2-3; 10 bases fit TRBD1. The germline gives CDR1 MNHNS, CDR2 SASEGT. The ends lost 6 bases at V and 4 bases at J; junction bases unmatched: 10. The CDR3 covers 16 residues. CDR3 DNA: TGTGCCAGCAGAACTGGACAGGGGGGTCGGGCAGATACGCAGTATTTT. Translated: CASRTGQGGRADTQYF.

The chain links TRBV6-1 to TRBJ1-2; TRBD1 agrees at 9 bases. Germline assignment: CDR1 MNHNS and CDR2 SASEGT. This CDR3 spans 13 amino acids. V dropped 4 bases and J dropped 5; count of bases not matched to a gene: 2. The DNA of the CDR3 is TGTGCCAGCAGTGTGACAGGGGGATATGGCTACACCTTC. Protein: CASSVTGGYGYTF.

V usage is TRBV2 and J usage is TRBJ1-6, with TRBD1 as a possible D gene (6 bases). Germline values: CDR1 SNHLY, CDR2 FYNNEI. The CDR3 sequence is 13 residues long. V was pared by 8 bases and J by 9 bases, with 14 bases between. In DNA form, the CDR3 reads TGTGCCAGCCAGTGGGGGGCGGCTTCACCCCTCCACTTT. Translation: CASQWGAASPLHF.

The chain recombines TRBV7-9 with TRBJ2-5; D is possibly TRBD1 (7 bases). The V and J ends lost 5 bases and 2 bases respectively, with 12 bases between them. The CDR3 is made up of 14 amino acids. Per the germline V gene, CDR1 is SEHNR and CDR2 is FQNEAQ (reference sequence). The CDR3 coding sequence is TGTGCCAGCAGCGCGCGGGACAGACAAGAGACCCAGTACTTC. It codes for CASSARDRQETQYF.